The next 32 T cell receptor beta chains were all read from a single sample in a study of blood T cell repertoires in COVID-19. Assay used: immunoSEQ multiplex PCR; TCRdb lists only in-frame clones, some missing. The data hold 430,000 or so clones, with about 88% observed a single time. Material for sequencing was PBMCs or T cells enriched from blood (not recorded which). The origin of the receptors is a woman aged 18-29 years who had been exposed to COVID-19.

This chain joins TRBV24-1 and TRBJ1-1; no reliable D call. Trimming removed 10 bases from V and 3 bases from J, with 17 bases in between. CDR1 and CDR2 from the germline V gene are KGHDR and SFDVKD. The CDR3 covers 14 residues. The CDR3 sequence: CATRGRLADTEAFF. DNA for the CDR3: TGTGCCACTCGAGGTCGTCTGGCGGACACTGAAGCTTTCTTT.

The chain combines TRBV27 with TRBJ2-7; D remains unclear. Deletions cut 4 bases from V and 2 bases from J, with 9 bases between. The CDR3 extends over 13 amino acids. CDR1 MNHEY and CDR2 SMNVEV come from the germline V gene (reference sequence). CDR3 bases: TGTGCCAGCAGTTCCCCCCCTCCCTACGAGCAGTACTTC. Its protein is CASSSPPPYEQYF.

The chain has TRBV7-6 and TRBJ2-5, with 8 bases lining up with TRBD2. Germline V gene data show CDR1 as SGHVS and CDR2 as FNYEAQ. The CDR3 has 17 amino acids. Trimming took 1 base from V and 1 from J; bases not matched to a gene: 8. As DNA, the CDR3 is TGTGCCAGCAGCTTAGGGCGAACTAGCGGCTTCCAAGAGACCCAGTACTTC. It specifies CASSLGRTSGFQETQYF.

V gene TRBV7-9 combines with J gene TRBJ1-1; the match to TRBD1 covers 7 bases. V was clipped by 5 bases and J by 4 bases; unmatched bases: 7. The germline gives CDR1 SEHNR, CDR2 FQNEAQ (reference sequence). The length of the CDR3 is 14 residues. CDR3 amino acids: CASSLRTGSTEAFF. The CDR3 DNA follows: TGTGCCAGCAGCCTCCGGACAGGCAGCACTGAAGCTTTCTTT.

This chain uses TRBV27 with TRBJ2-3; no clear D. The CDR3 totals 15 residues. Trimming removed 5 bases from V and 2 bases from J, with 14 bases in between. Germline loops: CDR1 MNHEY, CDR2 SMNVEV (reference sequence). The CDR3 spells CASSQLPVLTDTQYF. For the CDR3, the DNA is TGTGCCAGCAGTCAACTCCCGGTGCTCACAGATACGCAGTATTTT.

V and J are TRBV2 and TRBJ1-5, with 10 positions matching TRBD1. CDR1 is SNHLY, CDR2 FYNNEI, per germline. Losses at the gene ends were 5 bases for V and 7 bases for J; bases not matched to a gene: 8. This CDR3 has 15 amino acids. The CDR3 spells CASSPTDRGQQPQHF. The CDR3 bases are TGTGCCAGCAGTCCTACCGACAGGGGGCAACAGCCCCAGCATTTT.

The V gene is TRBV5-8, the J gene TRBJ1-5; 10 bases are a match to TRBD1. This CDR3 is built from 18 residues. With V trimmed by 4 bases and J by 6 bases, 16 bases remained unmatched. Germline lookup yields CDR1 SGHTS and CDR2 YDEGEE. The CDR3 DNA reads TGTGCCAGCAGCGACTATCGGACAGGGGGTATAGGGGGTCAGCCCCAGCATTTT. This codes for CASSDYRTGGIGGQPQHF.

The chain links TRBV7-9 to TRBJ2-5, with TRBD1 identical over 9 bases. V lost 7 bases and J lost 3; bases outside the gene matches: 9. The CDR3 runs 15 residues. Germline V gives CDR1 SEHNR, CDR2 FQNEAQ (reference sequence). CDR3: CASTGIGTGKETQYF. CDR3 bases: TGTGCCAGCACCGGGATCGGGACAGGGAAAGAGACCCAGTACTTC.

This clone was observed a handful of times. The chain recombines TRBV7-6 with TRBJ2-1; TRBD1 aligns across 8 bases. There are 14 residues in the CDR3. Trimming took 5 bases from V and 5 from J; bases not matched to a gene: 5. Germline CDR1 is SGHVS and CDR2 is FNYEAQ. The CDR3 is CASSRQTGDNEQFF. CDR3 sequence (DNA): TGTGCCAGCAGCCGACAGACAGGGGACAATGAGCAGTTCTTC.

The rearrangement joins TRBV5-1 to TRBJ1-5, with 7 positions matching TRBD1. CDR3 length: 17 amino acids. Germline V gives CDR1 SGHRS, CDR2 YFSETQ. The junction had 6 bases not matched to a gene; V was cut back by 0 bases and J by 0 bases. Written as DNA, the CDR3 is TGCGCCAGCAGCTTGGAGGAATACAGGGGTAGCAATCAGCCCCAGCATTTT. Protein: CASSLEEYRGSNQPQHF.

This clone was seen once. CDR3 amino acids: CASHTPGPYEQYF. CDR3 DNA sequence: TGTGCCAGCCACACCCCAGGGCCCTACGAGCAGTACTTC. The genes are TRBV28 and TRBJ2-7; possible D gene TRBD1, 5 bases. The CDR3 runs to 13 residues. Germline V CDR1 and CDR2: MDHEN, SYDVKM. V was shortened by 8 bases and J by 2 bases, with 13 bases between the two germline ends.

CDR3 in amino acids: CASSFRGGNQPQHF. CDR3 nucleotides: TGTGCCAGCAGTTTCAGGGGGGGCAATCAGCCCCAGCATTTT. The chain links TRBV27 to TRBJ1-5, with 7 bases that match TRBD1. CDR1 MNHEY and CDR2 SMNVEV come from the germline V gene (reference sequence). V shed 3 bases and J 2 bases; nucleotides not matched to a gene: 1. The CDR3 extends over 14 amino acids.

Concerning this clone: The junction differs from germline at one of its ends, possibly a read error. The V gene is TRBV7-8, the J gene TRBJ2-5; TRBD1 is a possible D gene (5 bases). Germline V gene lookup returns CDR1 SGHVS and CDR2 FQNEAQ. The CDR3 covers 15 residues. CDR3 bases: TGTGTCAGCAGCTTCCGAACAGGCTTCTACGAGACCCAGTACTTC. It specifies CVSSFRTGFYETQYF.

This rearrangement joins TRBV5-1 to TRBJ1-1, with 8 nucleotides matching TRBD1. This CDR3 contains 16 residues. The germline CDR1 and CDR2 sequences are SGHRS and YFSETQ. The junction had 8 bases not matched to a gene; V was cut back by 0 bases and J by 4 bases. CDR3 protein: CASSLGRQGASTEAFF. CDR3 nucleotide sequence: TGCGCCAGCAGCTTGGGCCGTCAGGGGGCGAGCACTGAAGCTTTCTTT. Using reference TRBV5-1 and TRBJ1-1 for the parts outside the CDR3, the full variable domain is KAGVTQTPRYLIKTRGQQVTLSCSPISGHRSVSWYQQTPGQGLQFLFEYFSETQRNKGNFPGRFSGRQFSNSRSEMNVSTLELGDSALYLCASSLGRQGASTEAFFGQGTRLTVV.

The chain carries TRBV7-2 and TRBJ2-1; tentative D call: TRBD1 (6 bases). Germline V gene data show CDR1 as SGHTA and CDR2 as FQGNSA. Trimming cost V 1 base and J 10 bases, with 14 bases left between them. This CDR3 contains 14 residues. The CDR3: CASSLGGPRVEQFF. CDR3 in DNA: TGTGCCAGCAGCTTAGGGGGGCCCAGGGTAGAGCAGTTCTTC. Drawing the rest from reference TRBV7-2 and TRBJ2-1, the complete variable domain is GAGVSQSPSNKVTEKGKDVELRCDPISGHTALYWYRQSLGQGLEFLIYFQGNSAPDKSGLPSDRFSAERTGGSVSTLTIQRTQQEDSAVYLCASSLGGPRVEQFFGPGTRLTVL.

J is TRBJ2-3 and V is TRBV15, with a weak D call TRBD2 (6 bases). Trimming shortened V by 1 base and J by 0 bases, and 14 bases separated the two germline ends. Germline CDR1 LNHNV, CDR2 YYDKDF (reference sequence). The CDR3 spans 17 residues. CDR3 residues: CATSRVVAGTSTDTQYF. The CDR3 nucleotides are TGTGCCACCAGCAGAGTCGTGGCGGGGACTAGCACAGATACGCAGTATTTT.

The chain uses TRBV6-2 or TRBV6-3 and TRBJ2-7; weak D call: TRBD2 (5 bases). The germline V gene encodes CDR1 MNHEY and CDR2 SVGEGT. The CDR3 length is 14 residues. V shed 5 bases and J shed 0 bases, with 11 bases lying between them. In nucleotides, the CDR3 is TGTGCCAGCAGTAGCGGAATACTCTCCTACGAGCAGTACTTC. It codes for CASSSGILSYEQYF.

This chain uses TRBV5-6 with TRBJ2-7, with a possible D match to TRBD1 (5 bases). The CDR3 extends over 13 amino acids. Germline-derived CDR1 and CDR2 are SGHDT and YYEEEE. The germline V and J ends were trimmed by 0 bases and 5 bases, with 9 bases remaining between them. CDR3: CASSLGRAHEQYF. In DNA form, the CDR3 reads TGTGCCAGCAGCTTGGGCAGGGCCCACGAGCAGTACTTC.

The CDR3: CASSPFGQGAGGYTF. CDR3 DNA: TGTGCCAGCAGCCCGTTCGGACAGGGGGCTGGAGGCTACACCTTC. This chain links TRBV7-2 with TRBJ1-2; 11 bases agree with TRBD1. After removal of 5 bases from V and 8 bases from J, the junction contained 10 bases not matched to a gene. The CDR3 spans 15 residues. Germline values: CDR1 SGHTA, CDR2 FQGNSA.

The chain employs TRBV6-5 and TRBJ1-4; 8 positions agree with TRBD1. Trimming cost V 5 bases and J 7 bases; bases outside gene matches: 6. Germline CDR1 MNHEY, CDR2 SVGAGI. This CDR3 spans 14 amino acids. In DNA form, the CDR3 reads TGTGCCAGCAGTACGGGGACAGGAATTGAAAAACTGTTTTTT. It codes for CASSTGTGIEKLFF.

Details on this clone: It is likely a read error, because the conserved phenylalanine at the end of the CDR3 is missing. No DNA is shown, since the ends of the CDR3 on it are uncertain; the CDR3 is the one TCRdb lists. The CDR3 sequence is CATSEKIRDIINP. The V and J genes are TRBV24-1 and TRBJ2-7; no check of the table's D call, TRBD1, against the DNA was made. Germline V gene sequence: CDR1 KGHDR, CDR2 SFDVKD. Termini included, the CDR3 measures 13 amino acids.

This clone is a singleton in its sample. J is TRBJ1-1 and V is TRBV19; 7 positions agree with TRBD1. Trimming at V came to 4 bases and at J to 1 base, leaving 3 bases not matched to a gene. Per germline, CDR1 LNHDA and CDR2 SQIVND (reference sequence). CDR3 length: 14 residues. CDR3 amino acids: CASSSTGANTEAFF. CDR3 sequence (DNA): TGTGCCAGTAGTAGCACAGGGGCGAACACTGAAGCTTTCTTT.

In this sample, this clone turned up once. This chain links TRBV24-1 with TRBJ1-4; 7 nucleotides agree with TRBD1. The CDR3 covers 15 residues. The J segment lost 4 bases and the V segment lost 6 bases, leaving 7 bases of the junction unmatched. The V gene's germline CDR1 is KGHDR and CDR2 SFDVKD. The CDR3 protein is CATSYRGSDNEKLFF. DNA for the CDR3: TGTGCCACCAGTTACAGGGGCTCGGATAATGAAAAACTGTTTTTT.

The chain carries TRBV28 and TRBJ2-5; 15 nucleotides match TRBD2. After removal of 3 bases from V and 8 bases from J, the junction contained 10 bases not matched to a gene. CDR1 MDHEN and CDR2 SYDVKM come from the germline V gene. The CDR3 loop spans 17 amino acids. The CDR3 region is CASSFGTSGGPLQTQYF. The CDR3 DNA sequence: TGTGCCAGCAGTTTTGGGACTAGCGGGGGGCCGCTCCAAACCCAGTACTTC.

The chain has TRBV10-3 and TRBJ1-5; TRBD1 matches 10 bases. CDR1 is ENHRY, CDR2 SYGVKD, per germline. The CDR3 contains 15 residues. Trimming took 11 bases from V and 3 from J; bases not matched to a gene: 10. This chain's CDR3 is CAVSSGTGDNQPQHF. In nucleotides, the CDR3 is TGTGCCGTTTCGTCCGGGACAGGGGACAATCAGCCCCAGCATTTT.

The J gene is TRBJ2-2, the V gene TRBV27; 12 bases are a match to TRBD2. The CDR3 covers 19 residues. Per the germline V gene, CDR1 is MNHEY and CDR2 is SMNVEV (reference sequence). The ends lost 2 bases at V and 6 bases at J; junction bases unmatched: 13. CDR3 sequence: CASSLLAGGRLRAPGELFF. The CDR3 nucleotides are TGTGCCAGCAGTTTACTAGCGGGGGGGCGGTTGCGAGCCCCCGGGGAGCTGTTTTTT.

The chain recombines TRBV18 with TRBJ1-3; D perhaps matches TRBD1 (5 bases). V lost 4 bases and J lost 10, with 20 bases in between. The germline V gene has CDR1 KGHSH and CDR2 LQKENI. The CDR3 is 15 amino acids. CDR3 bases: TGTGCCAGCTCACTACAATCCGACCCCCAGGGTACCATATATTTT. This codes for CASSLQSDPQGTIYF.

This rearrangement joins TRBV24-1 to TRBJ1-5; D is unclear. CDR3 length: 14 residues. Germline lookup yields CDR1 KGHDR and CDR2 SFDVKD. Trimming shortened V by 4 bases and J by 4 bases, and 10 bases separated the two germline ends. In DNA, the CDR3 is TGTGCCACCAGTGACCACATAGCAAATCAGCCCCAGCATTTT. It is translated as CATSDHIANQPQHF.

This chain connects TRBV3-1 (or the pseudogene TRBV3-2) to TRBJ2-7; TRBD1 matches 7 bases. CDR1 LGHDT and CDR2 YNNKEL come from the germline V gene (reference sequence). V gave up 0 bases and J gave up 2 bases; unmatched junction bases: 1. The CDR3 covers 14 residues. DNA for the CDR3: TGTGCCAGCAGCCAAGATGGGACAGCCTACGAGCAGTACTTC. Amino acids: CASSQDGTAYEQYF.

This chain connects TRBV27 to TRBJ2-7, with 8 bases aligning to TRBD2. The V segment lost 8 bases and the J segment 6 bases; nucleotides outside the gene matches: 9. CDR3 length equals 13 residues. Germline V gene sequence: CDR1 MNHEY, CDR2 SMNVEV (reference sequence). CDR3 protein: CASAGLGYLEQYF. The CDR3 nucleotides are TGTGCCAGCGCGGGACTAGGATATCTCGAGCAGTACTTC.

This clone was detected only once. The V gene is TRBV7-9, the J gene TRBJ2-6; 8 positions agree with TRBD1. The trim removed 4 bases at V and 0 bases at J, leaving 11 bases unmatched. The CDR3 is 19 residues long. Per germline, CDR1 SEHNR and CDR2 FQNEAQ (reference sequence). The CDR3 sequence: CASSSGVGQGHSGANVLTF. The CDR3, as DNA: TGTGCCAGCAGCTCCGGAGTTGGACAGGGCCACTCTGGGGCCAACGTCCTGACTTTC.

This clone was detected only a few times. The rearrangement joins TRBV7-8 to TRBJ1-3; D unresolved. V was clipped by 1 base and J by 0 bases, with 10 bases between them. Per the germline V gene, CDR1 is SGHVS and CDR2 is FQNEAQ. CDR3 size: 16 residues. The CDR3 loop is CASSLGTTDSGNTIYF. DNA of the CDR3: TGTGCCAGCAGCTTAGGGACTACCGACTCTGGAAACACCATATATTTT.